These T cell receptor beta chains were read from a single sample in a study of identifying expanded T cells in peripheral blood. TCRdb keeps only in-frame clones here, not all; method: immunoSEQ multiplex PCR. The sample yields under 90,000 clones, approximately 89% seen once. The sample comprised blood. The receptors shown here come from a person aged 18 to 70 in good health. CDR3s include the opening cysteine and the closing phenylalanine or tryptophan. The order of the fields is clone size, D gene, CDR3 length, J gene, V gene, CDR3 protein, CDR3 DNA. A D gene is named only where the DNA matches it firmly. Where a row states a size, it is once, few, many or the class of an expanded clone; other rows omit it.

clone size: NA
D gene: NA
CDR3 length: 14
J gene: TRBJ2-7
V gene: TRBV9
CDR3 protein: CASSVAATTYEQYF
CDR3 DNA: TGTGCCAGCAGCGTAGCGGCGACAACCTACGAGCAGTACTTC

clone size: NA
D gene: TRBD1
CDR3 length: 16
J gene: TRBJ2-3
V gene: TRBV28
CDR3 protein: CASSLKAGGNTDTQYF
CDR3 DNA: TGTGCCAGCAGTTTAAAGGCAGGGGGCAACACAGATACGCAGTATTTT

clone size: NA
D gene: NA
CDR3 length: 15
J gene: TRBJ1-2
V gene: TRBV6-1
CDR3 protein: CASSEAGGTGYGYTF
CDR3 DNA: TGTGCCAGCAGTGAAGCCGGTGGGACCGGCTATGGCTACACCTTC

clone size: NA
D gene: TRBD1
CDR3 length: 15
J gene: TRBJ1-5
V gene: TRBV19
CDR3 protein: CASSIWGQGNQPQHF
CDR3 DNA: TGTGCCAGTAGTATATGGGGACAGGGAAATCAGCCCCAGCATTTT

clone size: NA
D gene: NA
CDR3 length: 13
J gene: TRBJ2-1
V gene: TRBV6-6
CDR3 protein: CASNPFSNNEQFF
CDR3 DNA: TGTGCCAGCAACCCTTTTTCTAACAATGAGCAGTTCTTC

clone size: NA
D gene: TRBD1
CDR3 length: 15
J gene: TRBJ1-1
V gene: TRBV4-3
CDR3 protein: CASSQGDRVNTEAFF
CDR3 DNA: TGCGCCAGCAGCCAGGGAGACAGGGTGAACACTGAAGCTTTCTTT

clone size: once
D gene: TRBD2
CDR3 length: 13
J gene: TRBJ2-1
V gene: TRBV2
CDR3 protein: CASGTSGGNEQFF
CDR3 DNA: TGTGCCAGCGGGACTAGCGGGGGAAATGAGCAGTTCTTC

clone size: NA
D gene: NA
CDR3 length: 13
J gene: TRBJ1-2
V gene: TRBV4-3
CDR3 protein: CASSQAGRAGYTF
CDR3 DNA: TGCGCCAGCAGCCAAGCCGGCCGGGCTGGCTACACCTTC

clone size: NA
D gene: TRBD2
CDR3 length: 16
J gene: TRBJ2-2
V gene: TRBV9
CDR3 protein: CASSFGLAANTGELFF
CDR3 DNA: TGTGCCAGCAGCTTCGGACTAGCGGCGAACACCGGGGAGCTGTTTTTT

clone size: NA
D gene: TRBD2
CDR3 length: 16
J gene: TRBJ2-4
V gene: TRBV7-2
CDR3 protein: CASSKAGGAAKNIQYF
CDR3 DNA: TGTGCCAGCAGCAAGGCGGGAGGGGCAGCCAAAAACATTCAGTACTTC

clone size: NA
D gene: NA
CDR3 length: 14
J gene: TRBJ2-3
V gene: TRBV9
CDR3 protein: CASSVVSGWDTQYF
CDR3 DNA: TGTGCCAGCAGCGTAGTATCAGGTTGGGATACGCAGTATTTT